The clone carrying this T cell receptor beta chain was counted a single time. Looked up from germline, CDR1 is SGHKS and CDR2 is YYEKEE (reference sequence). V trimming: 3 bases; J trimming: 4 bases; junction bases outside the gene matches: 10. The CDR3 loop spans 16 amino acids. Selected positively for CCR7 and CD45RO-negative, naive CD8 cells excluded terminally differentiated effector memory CD45RA+ cells. These data are taken from a study of shared clonotypes between healthy human individuals. The repertoire was sequenced with immunoSEQ multiplex PCR; TCRdb's copy has only in-frame clones and lacks some. The table lists hundreds of thousands of clones, 98% of them singletons.

The chain carries TRBV5-5 and TRBJ2-1, with 7 bases matching TRBD2. This clonotype originated in a young man in good health. Sequenced input: naive CD8+ T cells sorted from blood. CDR3 sequence: CASSSKLAGDYNEQFF. CDR3 sequence (DNA): TGTGCCAGCAGCTCCAAGTTAGCGGGTGATTACAATGAGCAGTTCTTC.